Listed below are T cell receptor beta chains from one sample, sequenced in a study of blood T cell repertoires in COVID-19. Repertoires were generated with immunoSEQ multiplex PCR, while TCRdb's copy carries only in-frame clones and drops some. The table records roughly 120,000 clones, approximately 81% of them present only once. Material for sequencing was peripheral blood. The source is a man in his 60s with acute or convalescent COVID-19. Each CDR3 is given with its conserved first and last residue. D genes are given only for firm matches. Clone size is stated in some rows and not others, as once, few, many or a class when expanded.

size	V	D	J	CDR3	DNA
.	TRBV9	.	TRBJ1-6	CASSPGGDSPLHF	TGTGCCAGCAGCCCCGGGGGGGATTCACCCCTCCACTTT
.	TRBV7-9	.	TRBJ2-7	CASSQFGAGTNEQYF	TGTGCCAGCTCCCAATTTGGGGCCGGAACGAACGAGCAGTACTTC
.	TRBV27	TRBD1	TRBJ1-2	CASSLDRGSAYGYTF	TGTGCCAGCAGTTTGGACAGGGGGTCGGCCTATGGCTACACCTTC
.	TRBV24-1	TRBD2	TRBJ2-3	CATSGISAKTSGMGGTDTQYF	TGTGCCACCAGTGGTATTTCGGCGAAGACTAGCGGGATGGGAGGCACAGATACGCAGTATTTT
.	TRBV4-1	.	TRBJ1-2	CASSQGQGIYGYTF	TGCGCCAGCAGCCAGGGTCAGGGGATCTATGGCTACACCTTC
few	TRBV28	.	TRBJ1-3	CASSPLTSGGNTIYF	TGTGCCAGCAGTCCCTTGACCTCGGGGGGAAACACCATATATTTT
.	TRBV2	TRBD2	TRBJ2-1	CASSESGRTSYNEQFF	TGTGCCAGCAGTGAGAGCGGGAGGACGTCCTACAATGAGCAGTTCTTC
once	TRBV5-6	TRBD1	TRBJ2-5	CASSWRDREHF	TGTGCCAGCAGCTGGAGGGACAGGGAGCACTTC
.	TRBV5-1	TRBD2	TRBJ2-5	CASSPRGLAGSQETQYF	TGCGCCAGCAGCCCCCGGGGACTAGCGGGATCACAAGAGACCCAGTACTTC
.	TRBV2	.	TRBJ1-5	CASSEGRAGWKPQHF	TGTGCCAGCAGTGAAGGGAGGGCAGGGTGGAAACCCCAGCATTTT
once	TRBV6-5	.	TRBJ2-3	CASSRPGDTQYF	TGTGCCAGCAGTCGCCCGGGAGATACGCAGTATTTT
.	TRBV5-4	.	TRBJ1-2	CASSLDPGQLNYGYTF	TGTGCCAGCAGCTTGGACCCCGGACAGCTTAACTATGGCTACACCTTC
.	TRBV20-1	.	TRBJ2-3	CSQGSTDTQYF	TGCAGTCAGGGGAGCACAGATACGCAGTATTTT
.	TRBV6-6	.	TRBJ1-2	CATLRGFGYTF	TGTGCCACTCTCCGGGGGTTTGGCTACACCTTC
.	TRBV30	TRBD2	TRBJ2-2	CAWNRLAGNTGELFF	TGTGCCTGGAACAGGCTAGCGGGCAACACCGGGGAGCTGTTTTTT
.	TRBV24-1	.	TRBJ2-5	CATSDQKRGRETQYF	TGTGCCACCAGTGATCAGAAAAGGGGAAGGGAGACCCAGTACTTC
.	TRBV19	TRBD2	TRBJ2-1	CASSIISGSKFNEQFF	TGTGCCAGTAGTATTATCAGCGGGAGTAAATTCAATGAGCAGTTCTTC
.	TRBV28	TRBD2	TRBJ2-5	CASSSPSGEETQYF	TGTGCCAGCAGTTCCCCTAGCGGCGAAGAGACCCAGTACTTC
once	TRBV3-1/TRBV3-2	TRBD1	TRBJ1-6	CASSQARDRGCSPLHF	TGTGCCAGCAGCCAAGCCCGGGACAGGGGTTGTTCACCCCTCCACTTT
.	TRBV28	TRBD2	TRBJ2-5	CASSSPGLAFETQYF	TGTGCCAGCAGTTCACCGGGACTAGCTTTTGAGACCCAGTACTTC
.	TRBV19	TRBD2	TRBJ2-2	CASSSGGRGGTGELFF	TGTGCCAGTAGTAGTGGCGGGAGGGGAGGCACCGGGGAGCTGTTTTTT
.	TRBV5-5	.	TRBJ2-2	CASSLYVRENTGELFF	TGTGCCAGCAGCTTATACGTCAGGGAGAACACCGGGGAGCTGTTTTTT
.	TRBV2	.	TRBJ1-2	CASSPTDISQRGYTF	TGTGCCAGCAGCCCGACGGATATCTCCCAGCGCGGCTACACCTTC
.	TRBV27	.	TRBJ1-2	CASSLTNRASGYTF	TGTGCCAGCAGTTTAACCAACAGGGCTTCTGGCTACACCTTC
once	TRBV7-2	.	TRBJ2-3	CASSLGGGADTQYF	TGTGCCAGCAGCTTAGGTGGGGGCGCAGATACGCAGTATTTT
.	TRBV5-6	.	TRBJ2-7	CASSQQGYEQYF	TGTGCCAGCAGTCAACAGGGCTACGAGCAGTACTTC
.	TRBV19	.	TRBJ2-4	CASRGSGLGTKNIQYF	TGTGCCAGTAGAGGGTCGGGGTTGGGAACCAAAAACATTCAGTACTTC